These T cell receptor beta chains were read from a single sample in a study of blood T cell repertoires in COVID-19. TCRdb keeps only in-frame clones here, not all; method: immunoSEQ multiplex PCR. The repertoire has 35,000 to 50,000 clones, 90% of them found once; the top ten carry 2.5% to 3.5%. Sequencing used peripheral blood. The source of these receptors is a man aged 45 to 65 with active COVID-19. The CDR3 runs from the conserved cysteine through the conserved F or W. The D gene is left open where the match is weak. Clone size is shown for a subset of rows, as once, few, many or a class of expanded clone.

D gene	J gene	clone size	V gene	CDR3 protein	CDR3 DNA
.	TRBJ1-4	.	TRBV7-3	CASSPRVGEKLFF	TGTGCCAGCAGTCCCAGGGTCGGTGAAAAACTGTTTTTT
TRBD1	TRBJ1-1	.	TRBV6-5	CASKRDRGLTEAFF	TGTGCCAGCAAACGGGACAGGGGATTAACTGAAGCTTTCTTT
.	TRBJ1-1	.	TRBV9	CASSVAPEGGEAFF	TGTGCCAGCAGCGTAGCCCCGGAAGGGGGTGAAGCTTTCTTT
.	TRBJ2-3	.	TRBV7-2	CASSLARGAGTDTQYF	TGTGCCAGCAGCTTAGCGCGGGGAGCGGGCACAGATACGCAGTATTTT
.	TRBJ1-5	.	TRBV9	CASSVDGRNQPQHF	TGTGCCAGCAGCGTAGACGGGAGGAATCAGCCCCAGCATTTT
.	TRBJ1-1	.	TRBV2	CASSGARVNTEAFF	TGTGCCAGCAGTGGGGCCAGGGTGAACACTGAAGCTTTCTTT
TRBD1	TRBJ1-2	.	TRBV6-1	CASSELVDRVNGYTF	TGTGCCAGCAGTGAATTGGTAGACAGGGTCAATGGCTACACCTTC
.	TRBJ1-1	.	TRBV25-1	CASSEWRGQSTEAFF	TGTGCCAGCAGTGAATGGCGAGGACAGAGCACTGAAGCTTTCTTT
.	TRBJ2-7	few	TRBV5-1	CASSTSGSQSVYEQYF	TGCGCCAGCAGCACATCCGGGTCCCAGTCAGTCTACGAGCAGTACTTC
TRBD2	TRBJ2-5	.	TRBV3-1/TRBV3-2	CASKPGVAGEETQYF	TGTGCCAGCAAGCCGGGGGTAGCGGGGGAAGAGACCCAGTACTTC
.	TRBJ1-2	.	TRBV12-3/TRBV12-4	CASSLSGTVGYTF	TGTGCCAGCAGTTTATCAGGTACAGTTGGCTACACCTTC
.	TRBJ2-2	.	TRBV6-2/TRBV6-3	CASSYSSYRVPHGELFF	TGTGCCAGCAGTTACTCCTCGTACAGGGTCCCCCACGGGGAGCTGTTTTTT
.	TRBJ1-5	.	TRBV28	CASSLGGSVSNQPQHF	TGTGCCAGCAGTTTGGGGGGGTCCGTTAGCAATCAGCCCCAGCATTTT
.	TRBJ2-1	few	TRBV6-4	CASSDLEHDEQFF	TGTGCCAGCAGTGACCTTGAACATGATGAGCAGTTCTTC
.	TRBJ1-2	.	TRBV4-3	CASSQDRGSYGYTF	TGCGCCAGCAGCCAAGATCGGGGTAGCTATGGCTACACCTTC
.	TRBJ1-2	.	TRBV25-1	CASTRGFGYTF	TGTGCCAGCACAAGGGGGTTCGGCTACACCTTC
.	TRBJ2-5	.	TRBV5-6	CASSLVSGSGQETQYF	TGTGCCAGCAGCTTGGTTTCCGGTAGCGGACAAGAGACCCAGTACTTC
TRBD1	TRBJ2-3	.	TRBV6-2/TRBV6-3	CASSSGTGGADTQYF	TGTGCCAGCAGCTCCGGGACAGGGGGCGCGGATACGCAGTATTTT
TRBD2	TRBJ2-1	.	TRBV25-1	CASSHPSGGAGRDNEQFF	TGTGCCAGCAGTCACCCTAGCGGGGGGGCTGGCCGCGACAATGAGCAGTTCTTC
.	TRBJ1-5	.	TRBV6-5	CASSHLTGSNQPQHF	TGTGCCAGCAGTCACTTAACAGGGAGCAATCAGCCCCAGCATTTT
TRBD1	TRBJ1-1	once	TRBV12-5	CASGLVGTGEGTEAFF	TGTGCTAGTGGTTTGGTAGGGACAGGGGAGGGCACTGAAGCTTTCTTT
TRBD2	TRBJ2-1	.	TRBV10-3	CAISESSGVTNNEQFF	TGTGCCATCAGTGAGTCGAGCGGGGTTACTAACAATGAGCAGTTCTTC
TRBD1	TRBJ2-7	.	TRBV18	CASSRRTGDEQYF	TGTGCCAGCTCACGACGGACAGGGGACGAGCAGTACTTC
.	TRBJ1-5	.	TRBV5-1	CASSLDGINQPQHF	TGCGCCAGCAGTCTGGACGGGATCAATCAGCCCCAGCATTTT
TRBD1	TRBJ2-3	once	TRBV4-3	CASSQQGTGTWDTQYF	TGCGCCAGCAGCCAACAAGGGACAGGGACTTGGGATACGCAGTATTTT
TRBD2	TRBJ2-7	few	TRBV7-9	CASSLAFGLAGNYEQYF	TGTGCCAGCAGCTTAGCGTTCGGGCTAGCGGGGAACTACGAGCAGTACTTC
.	TRBJ2-2	.	TRBV5-8	CASNLIGQGSTGELFF	TGTGCCAGCAACCTAATAGGGCAGGGGTCCACCGGGGAGCTGTTTTTT
.	TRBJ2-7	.	TRBV21-1	CASSKALGQRVGYEQYF	TGTGCCAGCAGCAAAGCGCTTGGACAGCGAGTTGGGTACGAGCAGTACTTC
.	TRBJ1-3	.	TRBV9	CASSEEVSGNTIYF	TGTGCCAGCAGCGAAGAGGTCTCTGGAAACACCATATATTTT
.	TRBJ2-1	.	TRBV7-7	CASSLGGTAYNEQFF	TGTGCTAGCAGCTTAGGTGGCACAGCCTACAATGAGCAGTTCTTC
.	TRBJ1-2	.	TRBV2	CASLLQGGHIGYTF	TGTGCCAGCCTTTTACAGGGAGGGCACATAGGCTACACCTTC
.	TRBJ1-1	.	TRBV3-1/TRBV3-2	CASSQTVLNTEAFF	TGTGCCAGCAGCCAGACAGTCCTGAACACTGAAGCTTTCTTT
.	TRBJ1-1	.	TRBV4-3	CASSQEPRTEAFF	TGCGCCAGCAGCCAAGAACCCAGAACTGAAGCTTTCTTT
TRBD1	TRBJ1-2	.	TRBV19	CASSRGDRSNYGYTF	TGTGCCAGTAGTAGAGGGGACAGGAGTAACTATGGCTACACCTTC
TRBD2	TRBJ2-3	.	TRBV19	CATKDGGAVGTDTQYF	TGTGCCACCAAAGACGGGGGGGCGGTTGGCACAGATACGCAGTATTTT
TRBD1	TRBJ1-1	.	TRBV6-5	CASRGTGGNRTEAFF	TGTGCCAGCAGGGGGACAGGGGGAAATCGCACTGAAGCTTTCTTT
.	TRBJ2-2	.	TRBV15	CATSRGAGSTGELFF	TGTGCCACCAGCAGAGGGGCTGGGAGCACCGGGGAGCTGTTTTTT
.	TRBJ2-7	.	TRBV27	CASSDRTYEQYF	TGTGCCAGCAGTGACAGGACCTACGAGCAGTACTTC
.	TRBJ2-7	.	TRBV15	CATSRDLPKLGQYF	TGTGCCACCAGCAGAGATCTACCTAAACTCGGGCAGTACTTC
.	TRBJ2-7	once	TRBV29-1	CSVEESSNEQYF	TGCAGCGTTGAAGAGAGCTCCAACGAGCAGTACTTC
.	TRBJ1-6	.	TRBV5-1	CASSSGDTSYNSPLHF	TGCGCCAGCAGCTCCGGGGACACCAGCTATAATTCACCCCTCCACTTT
TRBD2	TRBJ2-3	.	TRBV5-1	CASRTSPASTDTQYF	TGCGCCAGCCGGACTAGCCCCGCCAGCACAGATACGCAGTATTTT
.	TRBJ1-6	.	TRBV6-4	CASRGAHNSPLHF	TGTGCCAGCAGAGGGGCACATAATTCACCCCTCCACTTT
.	TRBJ1-4	.	TRBV6-5	CASTVSLATNEKLFF	TGTGCCAGCACGGTCTCCCTTGCAACTAATGAAAAACTGTTTTTT
.	TRBJ1-3	.	TRBV29-1	CSAMGDIYSGNTIYF	TGCAGCGCGATGGGGGACATTTACTCTGGAAACACCATATATTTT
.	TRBJ2-1	.	TRBV19	CATALEAGSSYNEQFF	TGTGCCACCGCCCTAGAGGCGGGGAGCTCCTACAATGAGCAGTTCTTC
TRBD1	TRBJ1-2	once	TRBV6-5	CASSPNYRGRLGYTF	TGTGCCAGCAGTCCCAACTACAGGGGGCGGCTGGGCTACACCTTC
.	TRBJ2-5	.	TRBV29-1	CSVEGVRTKYQETQYF	TGCAGCGTTGAAGGGGTCCGGACAAAGTACCAAGAGACCCAGTACTTC
.	TRBJ1-4	few	TRBV28	CASSSQEEATF	TGTGCCAGCAGTTCACAGGAAGAGGCGACTTTT
TRBD1	TRBJ1-1	.	TRBV10-3	CAIRDRGNTEAFF	TGTGCCATCCGGGACAGGGGAAACACTGAAGCTTTCTTT
.	TRBJ2-2	.	TRBV7-6	CASSPHQGGELFF	TGTGCCAGCAGCCCGCATCAGGGCGGGGAGCTGTTTTTT
.	TRBJ2-7	once	TRBV5-1	CASSLQGRTGEQYF	TGCGCCAGCAGCTTACAGGGCAGAACGGGCGAGCAGTACTTC
.	TRBJ1-2	few	TRBV18	CASSQDTGSYGYTF	TGTGCCAGCTCACAAGACACAGGAAGCTATGGCTACACCTTC
.	TRBJ2-2	.	TRBV3-1/TRBV3-2	CASSQTNRELFF	TGTGCCAGCAGCCAAACTAACCGGGAGCTGTTTTTT
TRBD2	TRBJ2-1	once	TRBV11-2	CASSLGLWGDNEQFF	TGTGCCAGCAGCTTGGGACTATGGGGAGACAATGAGCAGTTCTTC
.	TRBJ1-1	.	TRBV19	CASSPREGRGNTEAFF	TGTGCCAGTAGTCCCCGTGAAGGTAGGGGGAACACTGAAGCTTTCTTT
.	TRBJ1-6	.	TRBV9	CASGEGHSPLHF	TGTGCCAGCGGGGAGGGCCATTCACCCCTCCACTTT
.	TRBJ2-5	once	TRBV21-1	CASSMGGGNQETQYF	TGTGCCAGCAGCATGGGCGGGGGGAACCAAGAGACCCAGTACTTC
TRBD1	TRBJ1-1	.	TRBV10-1	CASSGIFDRVNTEAFF	TGCGCCAGCAGCGGAATATTTGACAGGGTGAACACTGAAGCTTTCTTT
.	TRBJ1-1	few	TRBV5-6	CASRREGRNTEAFF	TGTGCCAGCAGAAGGGAGGGGCGGAACACTGAAGCTTTCTTT